The rows below give T cell receptor beta chains drawn from one sample of a study of cytomegalovirus exposure and HLA in healthy donors. The protocol was immunoSEQ multiplex PCR, while the TCRdb copy is restricted to in-frame clones and leaves out a portion. Among some 140,000 clones listed, about 87% were seen once. Specimen: PBMCs. The receptors shown here come from a woman aged 25 to 39 in good health and CMV-seropositive. The CDR3 runs from the conserved cysteine through the conserved F or W. A D gene is named only where the DNA matches it firmly.

d_gene | j_gene | v_gene | CDR3aa
NA | TRBJ1-1 | TRBV5-5 | CASSGTENLGTEAFF
TRBD1 | TRBJ2-1 | TRBV28 | CASSTGQGARAQFF
TRBD1 | TRBJ1-5 | TRBV29-1 | CSVEDRDRVNSNQPQHF
NA | TRBJ2-3 | TRBV5-1 | CASSLDRRRDFSTDTQYF
NA | TRBJ2-2 | TRBV10-2 | CASSESDIWSGELFF
TRBD2 | TRBJ2-1 | TRBV7-6 | CASSGLAGPRGYNEQFF
TRBD1 | TRBJ2-5 | TRBV15 | CATSRDRGKETQYF
TRBD1 | TRBJ1-2 | TRBV7-3 | CASSLYLEQGGLTF
NA | TRBJ1-5 | TRBV19 | CASSVPAGHSNQPQHF
TRBD2 | TRBJ2-7 | TRBV5-1 | CASSLGAGTMDEQYF
TRBD2 | TRBJ2-5 | TRBV7-8 | CASSLGTSGGQETQYF
NA | TRBJ1-1 | TRBV7-2 | CASSSGRGTEAFF
NA | TRBJ1-5 | TRBV7-8 | CASSLEAVPRPQHF
NA | TRBJ2-2 | TRBV10-3 | CATGNPNTGELFF
TRBD1 | TRBJ1-4 | TRBV2 | CASSRPGQGATNEKLFF
TRBD2 | TRBJ2-5 | TRBV4-1 | CASSRGLAGTRETQYF
NA | TRBJ2-7 | TRBV5-1 | CASSLTEVPSYEQYF
TRBD1 | TRBJ2-4 | TRBV6-1 | CASRPGRQGAGYF
NA | TRBJ2-5 | TRBV27 | CASSFDSQETQYF
TRBD2 | TRBJ2-2 | TRBV2 | CASSEWGGDAGELFF
TRBD1 | TRBJ1-2 | TRBV4-1 | CASSQVTGQLYGYTF
TRBD1 | TRBJ2-7 | TRBV11-2 | CASSSPRGTGYEQYF
NA | TRBJ2-2 | TRBV7-9 | CASSFGSHGVTGELFF
TRBD2 | TRBJ2-2 | TRBV6-4 | CASSEAGGYTGELFF